This TCR beta chain was sequenced in a study of identical twins (dated by TCRdb to the mid-2010s). Notes on the research overall: TCR alpha and beta repertoires from monozygotic twins, unrelated adults of various ages and cord blood were deep-sequenced to test whether fetal clonotypes persist. Replicate twin experiments were performed at different times using different library preparation protocols to rule out contamination.

The paper as a whole reports these results and caveats: Because the same donors could not be followed over many years, the conclusions relied on cross-sectional statistical analysis. Out-of-frame TCR alpha sequences shared between twins showed an excess of low generation-probability sequences compared with coincidental sharing between unrelated individuals. Abundant cord blood beta clonotypes had fewer insertions, young adult naive repertoires showed a similar but weaker trend, and memory repertoires showed no such trend. The excess sharing between twins in beta out-of-frame sequences was weaker because fewer shared sequences reduced the signal-to-noise ratio. Out-of-frame TCR alpha sharing in monozygotic twins was systematically underestimated by recombination models, whereas sharing between unrelated individuals was in agreement with the recombination models. Zero-insertion analyses could be partly confounded by invariant T cells such as MAIT and iNKT, though diverse VJ usage argued against such confounding for most clonotypes.

Concerning this clonotype: Its target antigen remains unknown. No per-base quality is available; no much larger clone lies one base away.

Receptors were amplified or captured by 5' RACE. Data came from an Illumina HiSeq 2000. Template switching introduced a universal primer binding site; the final cDNA contained a unique molecular identifier, enabling accurate counting of TCR cDNA molecules. Specific primers in the conserved constant-segment region were used to synthesize first-strand cDNA for TCR alpha and beta chains. Each cDNA library was double barcoded, with a SMART-Mk sample barcode plus Illumina barcodes, to control for contamination. TruSeq adapter sequences along with Illumina sample barcodes were introduced in two successive PCR steps. Sequencing of the TCR alpha and beta cDNA libraries was done on the Illumina HiSeq platform using custom primers. In the paper's pipeline: MiGEC was used to process raw reads and extract unique molecular identifiers, and MiXCR was used to find CDR3 positions. For each individual, recombination models were inferred using an EM algorithm with the repgenHMM and IGoR tools. The analysis of shared clonotypes was done with the tcR package in R, with sharing normalized by the product of cloneset sizes. To study raw recombination without the effects of thymic and clonal selection, out-of-frame nonproductive sequences were analyzed. Using fastp at Q25 and MiXCR, TCRdb reprocessed the public reads and kept productive beta chains. CDR3 protein sequences are deduplicated, and each keeps its most common genes and DNA. V and J calls and clone size were set by TCRdb, not the authors. The sample contains approximately 620,000 distinct CDR3 sequences, about 9.4% of them found a single time. The ten largest make up around 0.98% of the sample.

The CDR3 holds 15 amino acids from the cysteine to the phenylalanine. Only the CDR3 part of the read is kept: 45 bases, read in frame from the first base. Trimming at the junction amounts to 3 bases on V and 3 bases on J, and the germline ends lie 11 bases apart. From a lookup of the germline V gene, CDR1 and CDR2 are MNHEY and SVGEGT. Only healthy Caucasian donors were included. Three pairs of female monozygotic twins, all aged about 18 to 30 years, made up the twin cohort. Peripheral blood mononuclear cells were the source from which RNA for the TCR libraries was isolated. These data were likewise used in another study, on yellow fever vaccine responses in identical twins. The second paper states: The authors reported that the T cell response to vaccination in identical twins appeared partly convergent and partly personalized. In identical twins, the study followed T cell clones that responded to the vaccine with precision.

In this chain, TRBV6-2 or TRBV6-3 is recombined with TRBJ2-2; the D region is possibly TRBD1 or TRBD2, each matching across 5 bases. What was sequenced was PBMCs. This clonotype originated in a woman younger than 35 in good health. The nucleotides read TGTGCCAGCAGTTATGGCAGGGAGCACACCGGGGAGCTGTTTTTT. Its coded protein is CASSYGREHTGELFF.